This TCR beta chain comes out of a study of cytomegalovirus exposure and HLA in healthy donors. There are 16 residues in the CDR3. The trim removed 3 bases at V and 5 bases at J, leaving 11 bases unmatched. Germline CDR1 GTSNPN, CDR2 SVGIG (reference sequence). In the case of this clone: Its antigen remains unidentified.

Amplification used 60 Vbeta primers and 13 Jbeta primers. Under the authors' procedure: Tens of millions of unique TCR beta chains, about 10 million of them shared, were counted by a later analysis. Profiling relied on immunoSEQ multiplex PCR, and the TCRdb table lists in-frame clones only, not all of them. Clonal size and the V and J genes are those of that table, whereas D and trimming came from the DNA. The data hold 90,000 to 120,000 clones, with roughly 70% observed a single time. Notes on the study in general: Indistinguishable V segments such as TRBV6-2 and TRBV6-3 were excluded. The classifier reportedly diagnosed cytomegalovirus status with high specificity and sensitivity.

The source of this sequence is a woman aged 40 to 50 in good health and CMV-seropositive. The source material was PBMCs. The chain is built from TRBV30 and TRBJ2-5; 11 positions match TRBD2. The DNA of the CDR3 is TGTGCCTGGAGCCCAAAATGGGGGACTAGCGGTGAGACCCAGTACTTC. Protein sequence: CAWSPKWGTSGETQYF. Based on the CDR3 plus reference TRBV30 and TRBJ2-5, the full variable domain is SQTIHQWPATLVQPVGSPLSLECTVEGTSNPNLYWYRQAAGRGLQLLFYSVGIGQISSEVPQNLSASRPQDRQFILSSKKLLLSDSGFYLCAWSPKWGTSGETQYFGPGTRLLVL.